The TCR beta chain under discussion was sequenced for a study of blood T cells in healthy people across ages. This clonotype showed up just a few times. Those donating, healthy Caucasian individuals from Russia, were aged roughly 6 to 95. The CDR3 covers 10 residues. The germline V gene has CDR1 SEHNR and CDR2 FQNEAQ (reference sequence). V was clipped by 5 bases and J by 9 bases, with 7 bases between them. For the second PCR, which ran for about 6 to 12 cycles, a sample-barcoded 5' primer and a J-beta primer mix were used. TCRdb recomputed calls from the 5' RACE reads with MiXCR, one row per CDR3 protein. The sample has some 900,000 distinct CDR3 sequences; approximately 49% are singletons.

Sequenced: blood. This TCR was recovered from a man aged 25-45 years in good health. The chain couples TRBV7-9 to TRBJ1-2, with D hard to call. CDR3 coding DNA: TGTGCCAGCAGCGTTCTGCGCTACACCTTC. It encodes CASSVLRYTF.